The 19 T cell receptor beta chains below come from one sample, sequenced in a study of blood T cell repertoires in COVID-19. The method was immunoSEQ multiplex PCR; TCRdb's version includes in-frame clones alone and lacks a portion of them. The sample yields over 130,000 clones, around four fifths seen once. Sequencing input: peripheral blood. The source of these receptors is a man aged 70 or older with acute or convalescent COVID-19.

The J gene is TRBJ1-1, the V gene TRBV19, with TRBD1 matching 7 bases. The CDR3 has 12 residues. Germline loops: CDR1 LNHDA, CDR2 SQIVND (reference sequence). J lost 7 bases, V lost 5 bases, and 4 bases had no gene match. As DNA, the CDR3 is TGTGCCAGTAGTGCGACAGGGTTTGAAGCTTTCTTT. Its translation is CASSATGFEAFF.

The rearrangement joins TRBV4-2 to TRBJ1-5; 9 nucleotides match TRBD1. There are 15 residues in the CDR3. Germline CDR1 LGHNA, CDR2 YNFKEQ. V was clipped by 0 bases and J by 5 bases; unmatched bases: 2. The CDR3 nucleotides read TGTGCCAGCAGCCAAGAACAGGGGGCGGATCAGCCCCAGCATTTT. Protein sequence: CASSQEQGADQPQHF.

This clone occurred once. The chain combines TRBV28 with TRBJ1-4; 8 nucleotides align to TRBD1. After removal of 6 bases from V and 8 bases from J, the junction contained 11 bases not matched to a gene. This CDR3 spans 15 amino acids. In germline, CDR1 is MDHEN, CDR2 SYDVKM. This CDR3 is CASRSRGQEKEKLFF. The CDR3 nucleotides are TGTGCCAGCAGAAGCAGGGGACAGGAAAAAGAAAAACTGTTTTTT.

Written as DNA, the CDR3 is TGTGCCAGCAGCGAACAGGTCTCGGATGGCTACACCTTC. Translation gives CASSEQVSDGYTF. The gene calls are TRBV3-1 (or the pseudogene TRBV3-2) and TRBJ1-2; D is perhaps TRBD1 (5 bases). This CDR3 is 13 amino acids long. CDR1 and CDR2 from the germline V gene are LGHDT and YNNKEL (reference sequence). The V end lost 5 bases, the J end lost 6 bases, and 13 bases lay between the germline ends.

The DNA for the CDR3 is TGTGCCACGGACGGGGGCACAGATACGCAGTATTTT. Its translation: CATDGGTDTQYF. The V call is TRBV24-1, the J call TRBJ2-3; possible D gene TRBD2, 5 bases. V shed 10 bases and J shed 1 base, with 8 bases lying between them. Looked up from germline, CDR1 is KGHDR and CDR2 is SFDVKD. The CDR3 loop spans 12 amino acids.

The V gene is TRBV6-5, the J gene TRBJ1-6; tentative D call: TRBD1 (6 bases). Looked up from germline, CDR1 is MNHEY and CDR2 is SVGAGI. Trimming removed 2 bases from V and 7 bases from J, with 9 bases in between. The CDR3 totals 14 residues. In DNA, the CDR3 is TGTGCCAGCAGTTACGGGACAAGGAATTCACCCCTCCACTTT. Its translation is CASSYGTRNSPLHF.

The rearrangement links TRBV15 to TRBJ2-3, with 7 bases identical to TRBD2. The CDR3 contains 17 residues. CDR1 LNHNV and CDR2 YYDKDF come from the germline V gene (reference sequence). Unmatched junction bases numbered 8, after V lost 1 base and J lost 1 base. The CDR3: CATSRGRGLEGTDTQYF. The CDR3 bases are TGTGCCACCAGCAGAGGCCGAGGACTAGAAGGCACAGATACGCAGTATTTT.

The CDR3 sequence: CASSQGGGNTIYF. CDR3 DNA sequence: TGTGCCAGCAGCCAGGGAGGCGGAAACACCATATATTTT. This chain connects TRBV3-1 (or the pseudogene TRBV3-2) to TRBJ1-3, with D unclear. Germline assignment: CDR1 LGHDT and CDR2 YNNKEL (reference sequence). Trimming removed 3 bases from V and 4 bases from J, with 7 bases in between. This CDR3 is built from 13 residues.

CDR3 amino acids: CASSVAVAGGDTQYF. CDR3 DNA: TGTGCCAGCAGCGTAGCGGTAGCGGGGGGGGATACGCAGTATTTT. The chain combines TRBV9 with TRBJ2-3, with 11 bases aligning to TRBD2. The V gene end was trimmed by 0 bases and the J gene end by 6 bases; junction bases not matched to a gene: 3. Germline V CDR1 and CDR2: SGDLS, YYNGEE. The CDR3 contains 15 residues.

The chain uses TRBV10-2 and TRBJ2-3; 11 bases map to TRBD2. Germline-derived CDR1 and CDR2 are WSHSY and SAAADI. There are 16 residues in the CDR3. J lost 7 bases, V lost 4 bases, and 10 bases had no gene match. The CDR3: CASSATTSGRQNTQYF. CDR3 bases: TGCGCCAGCAGTGCCACAACTAGCGGGAGACAAAATACGCAGTATTTT.

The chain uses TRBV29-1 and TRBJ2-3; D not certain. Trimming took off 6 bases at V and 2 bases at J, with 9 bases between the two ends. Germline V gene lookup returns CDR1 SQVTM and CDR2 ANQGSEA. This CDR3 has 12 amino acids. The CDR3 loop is CSVAAATDTQYF. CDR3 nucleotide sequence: TGCAGCGTCGCGGCTGCCACAGATACGCAGTATTTT.

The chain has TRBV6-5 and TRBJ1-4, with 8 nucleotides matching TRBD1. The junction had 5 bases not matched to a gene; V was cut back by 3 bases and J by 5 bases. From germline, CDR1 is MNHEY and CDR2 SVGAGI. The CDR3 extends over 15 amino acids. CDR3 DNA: TGTGCCAGCAGTTATACAGGGGGGGCGAATGAAAAACTGTTTTTT. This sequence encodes CASSYTGGANEKLFF.

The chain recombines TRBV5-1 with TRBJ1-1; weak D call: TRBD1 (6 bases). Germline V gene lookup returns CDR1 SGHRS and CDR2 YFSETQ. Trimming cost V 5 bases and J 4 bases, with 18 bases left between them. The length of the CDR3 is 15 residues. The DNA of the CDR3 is TGCGCCAGCAGACAGCAATACAGGGAGGGCACTGAAGCTTTCTTT. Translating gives CASRQQYREGTEAFF.

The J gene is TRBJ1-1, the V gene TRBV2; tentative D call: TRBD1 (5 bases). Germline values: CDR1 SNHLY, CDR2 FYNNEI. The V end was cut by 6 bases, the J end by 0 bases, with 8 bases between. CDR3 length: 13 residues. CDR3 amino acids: CASRGGVNTEAFF. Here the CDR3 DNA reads TGTGCCAGCAGGGGGGGGGTGAACACTGAAGCTTTCTTT.

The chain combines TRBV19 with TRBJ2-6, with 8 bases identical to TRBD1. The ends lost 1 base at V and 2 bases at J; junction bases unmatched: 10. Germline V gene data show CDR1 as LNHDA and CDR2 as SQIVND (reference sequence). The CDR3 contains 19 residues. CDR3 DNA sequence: TGTGCCAGTAGTATAGCGGGCAGGGGGCAGAAAGCTGGGGCCAACGTCCTGACTTTC. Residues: CASSIAGRGQKAGANVLTF.

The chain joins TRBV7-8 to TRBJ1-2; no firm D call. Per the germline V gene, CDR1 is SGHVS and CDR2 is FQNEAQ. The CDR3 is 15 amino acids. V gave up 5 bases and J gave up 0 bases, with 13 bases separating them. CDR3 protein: CASSPPGAANYGYTF. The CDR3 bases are TGTGCCAGCAGCCCGCCGGGAGCGGCTAACTATGGCTACACCTTC.

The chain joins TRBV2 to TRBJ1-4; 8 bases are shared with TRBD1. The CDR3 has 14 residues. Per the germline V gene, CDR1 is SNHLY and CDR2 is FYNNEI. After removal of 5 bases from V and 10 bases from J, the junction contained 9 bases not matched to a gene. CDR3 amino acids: CASSSGQEFGKLFF. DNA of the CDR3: TGTGCCAGCAGTTCGGGACAGGAGTTCGGAAAACTGTTTTTT.

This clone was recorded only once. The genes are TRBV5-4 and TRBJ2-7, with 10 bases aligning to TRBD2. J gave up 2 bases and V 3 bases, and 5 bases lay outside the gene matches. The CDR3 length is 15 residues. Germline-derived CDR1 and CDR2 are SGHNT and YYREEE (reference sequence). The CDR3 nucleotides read TGTGCCAGCAGCTCTCTAGCGGGGGCGACCTACGAGCAGTACTTC. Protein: CASSSLAGATYEQYF. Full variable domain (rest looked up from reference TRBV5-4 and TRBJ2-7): ETGVTQSPTHLIKTRGQQVTLRCSSQSGHNTVSWYQQALGQGPQFIFQYYREEENGRGNFPPRFSGLQFPNYSSELNVNALELDDSALYLCASSSLAGATYEQYFGPGTRLTVT.

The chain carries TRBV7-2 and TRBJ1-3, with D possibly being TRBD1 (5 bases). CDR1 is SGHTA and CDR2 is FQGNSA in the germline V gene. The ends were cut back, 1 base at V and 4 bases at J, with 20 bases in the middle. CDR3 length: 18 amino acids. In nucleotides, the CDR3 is TGTGCCAGCAGCTTAGTATCGGGGCGGGGATCTGCCGGAAACACCATATATTTT. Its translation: CASSLVSGRGSAGNTIYF.